This TCR beta chain came from a study of blood T cell repertoires in COVID-19. Study-level background: The United States, Italy and Spain supplied acute and convalescent COVID-19 samples.

As processed by the authors: Amplification from reference gene primers served as the basis for estimated nucleated cell counts. TCRdb keeps only in-frame clones here, not all; method: immunoSEQ multiplex PCR. The V and J calls and the clone size are those of that table, but D and trimming were determined from the DNA. Of over 65,000 clones listed, roughly 90% are singletons. J was trimmed by 8 bases and V by 5 bases; bases with no gene match: 7. Germline CDR1 reads MNHEY; CDR2 reads SMNVEV (reference sequence). The CDR3 loop spans 14 amino acids. This clonotype originated in a human donor in a cohort sampled during active COVID-19. Specimen: peripheral blood. The chain is built from TRBV27 and TRBJ1-4; 8 bases are shared with TRBD1. CDR3 coding DNA: TGTGCCAGCAGTCCTGACAGGGGAAGAGAAAAACTGTTTTTT. Residues: CASSPDRGREKLFF.